One and the same sample provided the 21 T cell receptor beta chains below, sequenced in a study of control samples from healthy donors and cancer patients. TCRdb's table, derived via immunoSEQ multiplex PCR, lists solely in-frame clones and lacks some. The sample consists of about 26,000 clones, roughly 80% of them appearing once. The specimen sequenced was PBMCs. All receptors come from a man in his sixties with colorectal cancer.

This clone was counted once. The rearrangement uses TRBV5-3 and TRBJ1-5; D may be TRBD1 (5 bases). TRBV5-3 is noted as an ORF with a role that remains uncertain. The CDR3 is 16 residues long. V shed 0 bases and J shed 0 bases, with 10 bases lying between them. The CDR3 nucleotides read TGTGCCAGAAGCTTGGACGGGGGAAATAGCAATCAGCCCCAGCATTTT. It translates to CARSLDGGNSNQPQHF.

V gene TRBV6-1 combines with J gene TRBJ2-7; 7 nucleotides agree with TRBD2. CDR1 is MNHNS, CDR2 SASEGT, per germline. With 2 bases clipped from V and 1 base from J, the junction kept 11 bases outside the gene matches. The CDR3 extends over 17 amino acids. The chain's CDR3 is CASSEFHSSGGSYEQYF. The CDR3 bases are TGTGCCAGCAGTGAATTCCACTCTTCGGGGGGTTCCTACGAGCAGTACTTC.

The chain couples TRBV7-8 to TRBJ2-1; D gene uncertain. This CDR3 comprises 12 residues. Trimming pared 1 base from V and 7 bases from J, leaving 5 bases between. CDR1 and CDR2 from the germline V gene are SGHVS and FQNEAQ. The CDR3 DNA follows: TGTGCCAGCAGCTTAGACGGGAATGAGCAGTTCTTC. Amino acid sequence: CASSLDGNEQFF.

The chain uses TRBV3-1 (or the pseudogene TRBV3-2) and TRBJ1-4; 11 nucleotides align to TRBD1. CDR1 LGHDT and CDR2 YNNKEL come from the germline V gene (reference sequence). This CDR3 spans 17 amino acids. Trimming at V came to 4 bases and at J to 2 bases, leaving 6 bases not matched to a gene. The DNA for the CDR3 is TGTGCCAGCAGCCCTCGGACAGGGGGCGGGACTAATGAAAAACTGTTTTTT. This gives the protein CASSPRTGGGTNEKLFF.

This clone showed up just a few times. The rearrangement uses TRBV6-5 and TRBJ1-1, with unresolved D. V shed 7 bases and J shed 1 base, with 10 bases lying between them. The CDR3 totals 13 residues. CDR1 and CDR2 (germline): MNHEY, SVGAGI. CDR3 DNA: TGTGCCAGCAACCCCCGGGGGAACACTGAAGCTTTCTTT. Translating it yields CASNPRGNTEAFF.

The V and J genes are TRBV7-9 and TRBJ2-1; the match to TRBD2 covers 8 bases. CDR3 length: 18 residues. V trimming: 5 bases; J trimming: 4 bases; junction bases outside the gene matches: 16. CDR1 and CDR2 (germline): SEHNR, FQNEAQ (reference sequence). The CDR3 coding sequence is TGTGCCAGCAGCCCGAAATGGGCTAGCGGGCTCCTTTACAATGAGCAGTTCTTC. Translating it yields CASSPKWASGLLYNEQFF.

V gene TRBV7-6 combines with J gene TRBJ2-6; no clear D. The CDR3 spans 16 residues. The V end was cut by 1 base, the J end by 4 bases, with 11 bases between. Germline V gene sequence: CDR1 SGHVS, CDR2 FNYEAQ. The CDR3 coding sequence is TGTGCCAGCAGCTTAGTCCCCGCCCCAGGGGCCAACGTCCTGACTTTC. This encodes CASSLVPAPGANVLTF.

This chain joins TRBV19 and TRBJ1-5; 10 nucleotides agree with TRBD1. The CDR3 spans 17 residues. Germline V gives CDR1 LNHDA, CDR2 SQIVND (reference sequence). J gave up 3 bases and V 3 bases, and 8 bases lay outside the gene matches. DNA for the CDR3: TGTGCCAGTAGTATCGGCCCGGGACAGGGGTCCAATCAGCCCCAGCATTTT. It codes for CASSIGPGQGSNQPQHF. Full variable domain (rest looked up from reference TRBV19 and TRBJ1-5): DGGITQSPKYLFRKEGQNVTLSCEQNLNHDAMYWYRQDPGQGLRLIYYSQIVNDFQKGDIAEGYSVSREKKESFPLTVTSAQKNPTAFYLCASSIGPGQGSNQPQHFGDGTRLSIL.

V gene TRBV5-1 combines with J gene TRBJ1-2; 9 bases match TRBD1. Germline V gene data show CDR1 as SGHRS and CDR2 as YFSETQ. The CDR3 has 15 residues. Germline trimming cut 6 bases from V and 1 base from J; bases unmatched to any gene: 7. CDR3 sequence: CASTGDRDFNYGYTF. The DNA of the CDR3 is TGCGCCAGCACCGGGGACAGGGACTTTAACTATGGCTACACCTTC.

The gene calls are TRBV5-1 and TRBJ1-4, with 8 bases fitting TRBD1. Per the germline V gene, CDR1 is SGHRS and CDR2 is YFSETQ. CDR3 length equals 14 residues. V lost 5 bases to trimming and J lost 8 bases; unmatched junction nucleotides: 8. CDR3 sequence reads: CASSNGQGGEKLFF. The DNA of the CDR3 is TGCGCCAGCAGTAACGGACAGGGCGGCGAAAAACTGTTTTTT. The full variable domain, with the rest looked up from reference TRBV5-1 and TRBJ1-4, is KAGVTQTPRYLIKTRGQQVTLSCSPISGHRSVSWYQQTPGQGLQFLFEYFSETQRNKGNFPGRFSGRQFSNSRSEMNVSTLELGDSALYLCASSNGQGGEKLFFGSGTQLSVL.

The V and J genes are TRBV10-2 and TRBJ1-3; D is uncertain. The CDR3 sequence is 17 residues long. CDR1 and CDR2 (germline): WSHSY, SAAADI. V dropped 2 bases and J dropped 0 bases, with 14 bases sitting between them. The CDR3 coding sequence is TGCGCCAGCAGTGAGATCGACCCTGGGAGCTCTGGAAACACCATATATTTT. Translation gives CASSEIDPGSSGNTIYF.

In its sample, this clone was seen once. The rearrangement uses TRBV6-1 and TRBJ1-2; D gene ambiguous. With 8 bases removed from V and 8 bases from J, the gap between germline ends came to 12 bases. Germline CDR1 is MNHNS and CDR2 is SASEGT. CDR3 length: 11 amino acids. The CDR3 DNA reads TGTGCCAGCTTATCGGCACGAGGCTACACCTTC. Protein sequence: CASLSARGYTF.

V gene TRBV5-6 combines with J gene TRBJ2-7; D call uncertain. The CDR3 spans 13 residues. V shed 0 bases and J shed 3 bases, with 7 bases lying between them. The germline CDR1 and CDR2 sequences are SGHDT and YYEEEE. Written as DNA, the CDR3 is TGTGCCAGCAGCTTGGATATTTTCTACGAGCAGTACTTC. This codes for CASSLDIFYEQYF.

This clone showed up just a few times. The chain is built from TRBV29-1 and TRBJ1-1; D possibly corresponds to TRBD1 (5 bases). The CDR3 is made up of 14 amino acids. V lost 4 bases and J lost 4, with 16 bases in between. In germline, CDR1 is SQVTM, CDR2 ANQGSEA. The CDR3: CSVARDFLGTEAFF. Written as DNA, the CDR3 is TGCAGCGTTGCGAGGGACTTTCTGGGCACTGAAGCTTTCTTT.

The chain joins TRBV29-1 to TRBJ1-1, with D possibly TRBD1 on 5 matching bases. From germline, CDR1 is SQVTM and CDR2 ANQGSEA. This CDR3 spans 13 amino acids. The V gene lost 7 bases and the J gene lost 5 bases, with 17 bases spanning the gap. The CDR3 protein is CSAEGNRGTEAFF. The CDR3, as DNA: TGCAGCGCGGAGGGTAATAGGGGAACTGAAGCTTTCTTT.

In regard to this clone: The junction shows a germline mismatch at one end, possibly a read error. The chain employs TRBV15 and TRBJ1-2; the match to TRBD1 covers 9 bases. In germline, CDR1 is LNHNV, CDR2 YYDKDF (reference sequence). The length of the CDR3 is 15 residues. The CDR3 DNA is TGTGCCACCAGCAGAGATTATGGACAGGGGTATGGCCACACCTTC. Translation gives CATSRDYGQGYGHTF.

This sequence joins TRBV5-1 and TRBJ2-7; 7 bases are shared with TRBD1. V lost 1 base to trimming and J lost 2 bases; unmatched junction nucleotides: 3. The CDR3 loop spans 14 amino acids. Per germline, CDR1 SGHRS and CDR2 YFSETQ. The CDR3 loop is CASSLPGQTYEQYF. The CDR3 DNA is TGCGCCAGCAGCTTGCCGGGACAGACCTACGAGCAGTACTTC.

The chain is built from TRBV4-1 and TRBJ1-5, with a tentative D call TRBD1 (5 bases). This CDR3 is 16 amino acids long. V gave up 1 base and J gave up 0 bases, with 10 bases separating them. Germline V gene lookup returns CDR1 MGHRA and CDR2 YSYEKL. The CDR3 nucleotides are TGCGCCAGCAGCCAAGGAAACCAGGGTAGCAATCAGCCCCAGCATTTT. Its protein product is CASSQGNQGSNQPQHF.

This clone turned up a few times. The rearrangement joins TRBV20-1 to TRBJ1-2, with 7 bases aligning to TRBD1. The trim removed 3 bases at V and 7 bases at J, leaving 11 bases unmatched. This CDR3 has 14 residues. CDR1 is DFQATT and CDR2 is SNEGSKA in the germline V gene (reference sequence). CDR3 residues: CSASLGGGAFGYTF. CDR3 coding DNA: TGCAGTGCTAGTTTAGGAGGGGGCGCGTTTGGCTACACCTTC.

V and J are TRBV10-3 and TRBJ1-1, with 8 bases matching TRBD1. Germline V gene data show CDR1 as ENHRY and CDR2 as SYGVKD. The CDR3 consists of 14 residues. Trimming took 4 bases from V and 2 from J; bases not matched to a gene: 3. This CDR3 reads CAISATGDNTEAFF. The CDR3 DNA follows: TGTGCCATCAGTGCGACAGGGGATAACACTGAAGCTTTCTTT.

The CDR3 sequence: CASSWGPENTIYF. The CDR3 coding sequence is TGTGCCAGCAGCTGGGGTCCGGAAAACACCATATATTTT. The chain joins TRBV3-1 (or the pseudogene TRBV3-2) to TRBJ1-3; unclear D gene. Germline values: CDR1 LGHDT, CDR2 YNNKEL (reference sequence). V gave up 5 bases and J gave up 6 bases, with 11 bases separating them. The CDR3 has 13 residues.